Described below is a single T cell receptor beta chain sequence and its context. The target antigen is unknown. This entry is derived from a study of tumor-infiltrating lymphocytes in localized non-small cell lung cancer. On the study more broadly: Resected tumor was paired with non-adjacent uninvolved lung from the same patient. Broader study findings: Available tissue quantity limited TCR sequencing to a patient subset. Tumor T-cell fraction was not associated with recurrence-free survival.

Sequencing was performed with immunoSEQ multiplex PCR; in TCRdb, only in-frame clones are kept and a portion is missing. Among 14,000 to 15,000 clones listed, roughly 81% were seen once. Germline values: CDR1 LGHNA, CDR2 YSLEER. The CDR3 is 13 amino acids. Trimming removed 0 bases from V and 3 bases from J, with 5 bases in between. This TCR was recovered from a human donor with non-small cell lung cancer. The rearrangement uses TRBV4-3 and TRBJ1-2, with D unresolved. Sample: lung tumor tissue. The CDR3 loop is CASSQEGDYGYTF. The CDR3 DNA follows: TGCGCCAGCAGCCAAGAGGGTGACTATGGCTACACCTTC.